This is a list of T cell receptor beta chains from one sample in a study of response to subunit inactivated influenza vaccine. MiXCR was run by TCRdb on the RT-PCR reads, yielding one entry per CDR3 protein. The sample has hundreds of thousands of distinct CDR3 sequences, about 15% seen once. Specimen: PBMCs from blood, collected 14 to 15 days before vaccination. These receptor sequences come from a middle-aged man who received an inactivated influenza vaccine. Each CDR3 is given with its conserved first and last residue. D genes are given only for firm matches. Clone size is not always given. Where it is, it says once, few, many or a class for expanded clones.

DNA: TGTGCCAGCAGAAATACCGGGACAGGAAAGAACACCGGGGAGCTGTTTTTT
CDR3: CASRNTGTGKNTGELFF
J: TRBJ2-2
size: NA
V: TRBV12-3/TRBV12-4
D: TRBD1

DNA: TGTGCCAGCAGCTCCGGGACTAGCGGGGTGCGCATTCAGTACTTC
CDR3: CASSSGTSGVRIQYF
J: TRBJ2-4
size: NA
V: TRBV28
D: TRBD2

DNA: TGTGCCAGCAGCTTTGTGCATCAGGGAACCTACGAGCAGTACTTC
CDR3: CASSFVHQGTYEQYF
J: TRBJ2-7
size: NA
V: TRBV13
D: NA

DNA: TGTGCCAGCAGTTTAGCGGGACTGACCGGGGAGCTGTTTTTT
CDR3: CASSLAGLTGELFF
J: TRBJ2-2
size: NA
V: TRBV12-3/TRBV12-4
D: NA

DNA: TGTGCCAGCAGCATGACAGGGGGCGTAGAGACCCAGTACTTC
CDR3: CASSMTGGVETQYF
J: TRBJ2-5
size: NA
V: TRBV12-3/TRBV12-4
D: TRBD1

DNA: TGCGCCAGCAGTGATTTTGGTGCGCGTGGTCGAGAGACCCAGTACTTC
CDR3: CASSDFGARGRETQYF
J: TRBJ2-5
size: NA
V: TRBV10-2
D: NA

DNA: TGCAGTGCTAGGGACCCTAGCGGGAGGGGCAATGAGCAGTTCTTC
CDR3: CSARDPSGRGNEQFF
J: TRBJ2-1
size: few
V: TRBV20-1
D: TRBD2

DNA: TGCAGTGCTAGGGCCAGGGTATCCTACGAGCAGTACTTC
CDR3: CSARARVSYEQYF
J: TRBJ2-7
size: NA
V: TRBV20-1
D: NA

DNA: TGCAGCGTCAGGGACAGCCGGAGGGCCAAAAACATTCAGTACTTC
CDR3: CSVRDSRRAKNIQYF
J: TRBJ2-4
size: NA
V: TRBV29-1
D: TRBD1

DNA: TGTGCCAGCTCGACTGCACAAGAGACCCAGTACTTC
CDR3: CASSTAQETQYF
J: TRBJ2-5
size: few
V: TRBV3-1
D: NA

DNA: TGCAGTGCTAGAGACTGGGGCGGGAGGGCTGGAGATACGCAGTATTTT
CDR3: CSARDWGGRAGDTQYF
J: TRBJ2-3
size: many
V: TRBV20-1
D: TRBD2

DNA: TGCAGTGCTAGCGACAGGATCCGGGGCTATGGCTACACCTTC
CDR3: CSASDRIRGYGYTF
J: TRBJ1-2
size: NA
V: TRBV20-1
D: NA

DNA: TGTGCCACCTCCCCGGGGTCTGGGGATTATACGCAGTATTTT
CDR3: CATSPGSGDYTQYF
J: TRBJ2-3
size: NA
V: TRBV24-1
D: NA

DNA: TGTGCCAGCAGCTCGAGGTTTGACACTCCAAACGCTGAAGCTTTCTTT
CDR3: CASSSRFDTPNAEAFF
J: TRBJ1-1
size: NA
V: TRBV7-9
D: NA

DNA: TGTGCCAATAGTTTAGGGGATGGTGGTGAAGCTTTCTTT
CDR3: CANSLGDGGEAFF
J: TRBJ1-1
size: few
V: TRBV12-3/TRBV12-4
D: NA

DNA: TGCGCCAGCACCCCGGGCGGAGGATTCTATGGCTACACCTTC
CDR3: CASTPGGGFYGYTF
J: TRBJ1-2
size: NA
V: TRBV5-1
D: NA

DNA: TGTGCCAGCAAACCGGGACTAGCGGGAGAGCAGTTCTTC
CDR3: CASKPGLAGEQFF
J: TRBJ2-1
size: few
V: TRBV12-3/TRBV12-4
D: TRBD2

DNA: TGCGCCAGCAGCCAAGCCAGGGTGGATAATTCACCCCTCCACTTT
CDR3: CASSQARVDNSPLHF
J: TRBJ1-6
size: few
V: TRBV4-1
D: NA

DNA: TGCGCCAGCAGCCGAACACTGACCGGGACAGGGGGGAACACTGAAGCTTTCTTT
CDR3: CASSRTLTGTGGNTEAFF
J: TRBJ1-1
size: NA
V: TRBV4-3
D: TRBD1

DNA: TGTGCCAGCAGTCACCGGGACCGGAACACCGGGGAGCTGTTTTTT
CDR3: CASSHRDRNTGELFF
J: TRBJ2-2
size: NA
V: TRBV12-3/TRBV12-4
D: NA

DNA: TGTGCCAGCAGCTTAAAGGACAGGGCCGATACGCAGTATTTT
CDR3: CASSLKDRADTQYF
J: TRBJ2-3
size: NA
V: TRBV7-8
D: TRBD1

DNA: TGTGCCAGCAGCCAAGTCCTGAAGGACTATGGCTACACCTTC
CDR3: CASSQVLKDYGYTF
J: TRBJ1-2
size: NA
V: TRBV4-2
D: NA

DNA: TGTGCCATCAGTGATCGAGGGGGAGGGTACACAGATACGCAGTATTTT
CDR3: CAISDRGGGYTDTQYF
J: TRBJ2-3
size: NA
V: TRBV10-3
D: NA

DNA: TGCAGTGCTAGAGCAGGACAGGGGACCAAAAACATTCAGTACTTC
CDR3: CSARAGQGTKNIQYF
J: TRBJ2-4
size: NA
V: TRBV20-1
D: TRBD1

DNA: TGTGCCAGCAGCTTAGCGGTGCAGGGGGCGAACACTGAAGCTTTCTTT
CDR3: CASSLAVQGANTEAFF
J: TRBJ1-1
size: many
V: TRBV7-9
D: TRBD1

DNA: TGTGCCAGCAGCCCTCACAGGAGTTCCTACGAGCAGTACTTC
CDR3: CASSPHRSSYEQYF
J: TRBJ2-7
size: few
V: TRBV9
D: NA

DNA: TGTGCCAGCGCCCTCAGCGACTACGAGCAGTACTTC
CDR3: CASALSDYEQYF
J: TRBJ2-7
size: NA
V: TRBV25-1
D: NA

DNA: TGCAGTGCCACTCCGACAGGGGGTGTTGGGGAGACCCAGTACTTC
CDR3: CSATPTGGVGETQYF
J: TRBJ2-5
size: NA
V: TRBV20-1
D: TRBD1

DNA: TGCGCCAGCAGCCAAGGACTAGCGGACACAGATACGCAGTATTTT
CDR3: CASSQGLADTDTQYF
J: TRBJ2-3
size: NA
V: TRBV4-3
D: TRBD2

DNA: TGTGCCAGTAGTATAGGGTGGAGGGGGCGCAGTGGGGCCAACGTCCTGACTTTC
CDR3: CASSIGWRGRSGANVLTF
J: TRBJ2-6
size: NA
V: TRBV19
D: NA

DNA: TGTGCCAGCAGTACCGGACGGGAGGGGTCACCCCTCCACTTT
CDR3: CASSTGREGSPLHF
J: TRBJ1-6
size: many
V: TRBV12-3/TRBV12-4
D: NA

DNA: TGCGCCAGCAGCCTACAACCAGAAGGACAGGGCACCGGGGAGCTGTTTTTT
CDR3: CASSLQPEGQGTGELFF
J: TRBJ2-2
size: many
V: TRBV4-1
D: TRBD1

DNA: TGCAGCGTAGCAAGGGTGGGTACTGAAGCTTTCTTT
CDR3: CSVARVGTEAFF
J: TRBJ1-1
size: NA
V: TRBV29-1
D: NA

DNA: TGTGCCAGCAGCCAGGGCGGAGCGGGGAGCACAGATACGCAGTATTTT
CDR3: CASSQGGAGSTDTQYF
J: TRBJ2-3
size: NA
V: TRBV7-9
D: TRBD2

DNA: TGTGCCAGCAGGGGACTGACTAGCGGGGGGGTTAAGCAGTTCTTC
CDR3: CASRGLTSGGVKQFF
J: TRBJ2-1
size: many
V: TRBV12-3/TRBV12-4
D: TRBD2

DNA: TGCAGGTCGATCAGGGGGAACACTGAAGCTTTCTTT
CDR3: CRSIRGNTEAFF
J: TRBJ1-1
size: NA
V: TRBV20-1
D: NA

DNA: TGTGCCAGCAGCCCTCGGAACAGGGGAATAGATACGCAGTATTTT
CDR3: CASSPRNRGIDTQYF
J: TRBJ2-3
size: NA
V: TRBV7-9
D: TRBD1

DNA: TGCAGTGGGGCCCCTAGCGGGGGGCGAGGGTACAATGAGCAGTTCTTC
CDR3: CSGAPSGGRGYNEQFF
J: TRBJ2-1
size: NA
V: TRBV20-1
D: TRBD2

DNA: TGTGCCAGCAGCCCTGACCCCGGGACTAGCGGGAGTTTGGATGAGCAGTTCTTC
CDR3: CASSPDPGTSGSLDEQFF
J: TRBJ2-1
size: NA
V: TRBV3-1
D: TRBD2

DNA: TGTGCCAGCAGCCCAAGGACAGGGGGGCTGCTGGAGCAGTTCTTC
CDR3: CASSPRTGGLLEQFF
J: TRBJ2-1
size: NA
V: TRBV7-9
D: TRBD1

DNA: TGTGCCAGCAGCCAAGTAACGGCGGCCACTGAAGCTTTCTTT
CDR3: CASSQVTAATEAFF
J: TRBJ1-1
size: NA
V: TRBV3-1
D: NA

DNA: TGCGCCAGCAGCCAAGGTGGCCAGGGGAACTATGGCTACACCTTC
CDR3: CASSQGGQGNYGYTF
J: TRBJ1-2
size: few
V: TRBV4-3
D: NA

DNA: TGTGCCAGCGGGCTTAGGGACTCTGGAAACACCATATATTTT
CDR3: CASGLRDSGNTIYF
J: TRBJ1-3
size: few
V: TRBV12-3/TRBV12-4
D: NA